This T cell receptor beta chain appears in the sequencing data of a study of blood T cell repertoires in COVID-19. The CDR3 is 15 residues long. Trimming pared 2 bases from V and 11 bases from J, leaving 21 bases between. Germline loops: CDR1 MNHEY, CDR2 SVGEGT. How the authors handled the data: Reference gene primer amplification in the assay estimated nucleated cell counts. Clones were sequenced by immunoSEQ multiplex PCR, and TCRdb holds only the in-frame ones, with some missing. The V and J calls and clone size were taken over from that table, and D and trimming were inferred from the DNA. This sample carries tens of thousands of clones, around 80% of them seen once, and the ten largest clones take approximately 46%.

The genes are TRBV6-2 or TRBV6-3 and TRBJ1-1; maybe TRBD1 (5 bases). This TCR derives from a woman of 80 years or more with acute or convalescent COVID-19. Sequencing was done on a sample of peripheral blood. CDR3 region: CASSYPVRTPRGAFF. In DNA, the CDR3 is TGTGCCAGCAGTTACCCCGTCCGTACCCCACGGGGGGCTTTCTTT.